This T cell receptor (beta chain) stems from a study of blood T cell repertoires in COVID-19. Method: immunoSEQ multiplex PCR; TCRdb's copy keeps in-frame clones and lacks some. The sample shows roughly 460,000 clones, around nine tenths of them seen only once. Germline V CDR1 and CDR2: KGHDR, SFDVKD. The CDR3 totals 16 residues. V lost 5 bases and J lost 6, with 21 bases in between. This chain uses TRBV24-1 with TRBJ2-5, with D perhaps TRBD2 (5 bases). The sample taken for sequencing was peripheral blood. This TCR came from a man younger than 35 with COVID-19, enrolled during active disease. CDR3 in amino acids: CATSGASSGIGQTQYF. CDR3 nucleotide sequence: TGTGCCACCAGTGGCGCCTCGTCCGGGATAGGGCAGACCCAGTACTTC.